Sequencing of this TCR beta chain was carried out in a study of cytomegalovirus exposure and HLA in healthy donors (dated by TCRdb to about 2017). Regarding the study in general: An earlier analysis of roughly 500 of the donors reported about 260 Gb of sequence data and 90 million to 120 million unique TCR beta sequences obtained from roughly 180 million T cells. Every repertoire in the discovery cohort had been generated on one and the same sequencing platform. The study combined high-throughput TCR immunosequencing, statistical association of individual TCRs with disease status, and machine learning to predict cytomegalovirus infection status. A handful of DR-DQ haplotypes were handled as single units for association and clustering because linkage in the cohort was strong. Among about 390 genotyped donors of the cohort, an average of approximately 240,000 unique TCR beta nucleotide sequences were sequenced per donor, roughly 18% of them non-productive. Donor age, sex, ethnicity and CMV serostatus were compiled alongside the repertoire data. To decide whether each TCR beta V gene segment behaved as functional or pseudogenic, an earlier analysis of some 600 of the donors relied on high-throughput TCR beta sequencing. The later analysis used no new phenotypic data to find candidate immune exposures, relying instead on TCR beta sequences and their occurrence across donors. In a later genetic analysis, genome-wide SNP genotypes for about three fifths of the roughly 670 donors were used, and that subset was treated as a discovery cohort. HLA typing covered class I and class II loci at four-digit resolution. Among the roughly 400 genotyped donors, more than 70% belonged to the genetic ancestry cluster associated with self-reported Caucasian donors. A later analysis re-analyzed previously published TCR beta repertoires from 500 to 700 donors and added high-resolution HLA genotyping to study TCR occurrence patterns. Approximately 300 gigabases of sequencing data and around 90 million unique TCR sequences made up an early release that covered approximately 700 HLA-typed donors. The study profiled the T cell repertoires of hundreds of subjects by immunosequencing and related them to cytomegalovirus serostatus. The number of donors typed differed by locus, with about 629-630 for A, B, C, DRB1 and DQB1, 522 for DQA1, about 610 for DPA1, and around 430 for DPB1. The study was designed to test whether signatures of past pathogen exposure could be identified by cataloging public T cell receptors. A separate validation cohort of 100 to 150 different subjects was used in addition to the roughly 670-subject first cohort.

This clone showed up just a few times. Its binding antigen is unknown. Per-nucleotide qualities are absent, and no much larger clonotype sits a single base away. Libraries were constructed by the immunoSEQ multiplex PCR assay. A mixture of 60 forward primers for TCR Vbeta segments and 13 reverse primers for TCR Jbeta segments was used in the multiplex PCR. The CDR3 region of rearranged TCR beta genes was amplified from genomic DNA with a multiplex PCR assay. Amplified TCR beta libraries were sequenced as 87-base-pair reads on the Illumina HiSeq System. Turning to the authors' computational methods: A later analysis tallied 80 million to 95 million unique TCR beta chains across the 700 or so repertoires, and approximately 12 million of those chains were shared by two or more donors. Raw reads were error-corrected and collapsed into unique sequences by a nearest-neighbor algorithm in which closely related sequences were merged to remove PCR and sequencing errors. Alignment of CDR3 sequences to IMGT reference sequences was used to assign V, D and J gene segments. Each retained sequence needed at least a six-nucleotide match to both a V gene segment and a J gene segment. Rearrangements were called productive when the CDR3 lacked stop codons and stayed in frame with V and J; all others were non-productive. Following IMGT convention, CDR3 was defined as the stretch from the second conserved V-encoded cysteine to the conserved J-encoded phenylalanine. The earlier analysis of around 640 of the donors excluded sequences that lacked an unambiguous match to a single V gene segment. In an earlier analysis of around 590 of the donors, a V segment was called functional when productive rearrangements were above 56.7%, and segregating when the standard deviation between donors exceeded 5%. A statistical classification framework was built for diagnosing cytomegalovirus status from the catalog of TCR beta chain sequences. V and J gene assignment, in a later analysis, came from comparing TCR nucleotide sequences with IMGT/GENE-DB human TR gene sequences. In a later analysis, CDR3 sequences and most-parsimonious VDJ recombination scenarios were assigned using the TCRdist pipeline. A later analysis defined each TCR beta chain by its CDR3 amino acid sequence plus V-gene family, and excluded reads lacking a unique V-gene family. To address suspected cross-contamination and a sequencing artifact, a later analysis removed approximately 590 highly shared, low-generation-probability nucleotide sequences. For each public chain, a later analysis derived a clonal expansion index from normalized ranks of inferred template counts within each repertoire. In a later analysis, generation probabilities were computed with a VDJ recombination model fitted to out-of-frame rearrangements, and the resulting probabilities were checked against IGoR. Hypergeometric tests were used in a later analysis to score TCR-TCR, TCR-HLA and TCR-CMV co-occurrence, with a repertoire-size bias correction applied to the TCR pairs. To estimate false discovery rates, a later analysis permuted the HLA or CMV assignments 20 times. In a later analysis, co-occurring TCRs were grouped using DBSCAN, with TCRdist sequence similarity added in when clustering inside HLA-allele-positive subsets. For co-occurrence clustering, repertoires with fewer than 30,000 or more than 120,000 public chains were excluded, along with about five repertoires with anomalous nucleotide sharing. The source is immuneACCESS, and TCRdb retained only in-frame sequences with V and J called. Part of the clones is not carried over; for the studies checked, unresolved V genes explain less than half of this, and the remainder is unexplained. V, J and clone size reflect that table, while D and trimming were determined from the DNA. This sample holds about 65,000 clones; around four fifths were observed only once. Of the sample, around 4.7% is held by the ten largest clones.

The cohort consisted of 600 or so healthy bone marrow donors. Cohort members were all nominally healthy when sampled, although unrecorded immune exposures were likely present. The donor was CMV seronegative and belonged to the group of over 350 seronegative cohort members. A peripheral blood sample was provided by each donor, and peripheral blood mononuclear cells were used for TCR beta sequencing. Genomic DNA was extracted from the blood cell samples with the Qiagen DNeasy Blood Extraction Kit. Points the paper makes about the study in general: Sequencing depth was assumed to be roughly uniform across donors in the presence/absence analyses, though that assumption may not hold. Compared with equally common non-associated chains, HLA-associated TCR beta chains in a later analysis were more clonally expanded and had lower generation probabilities. Correlated functional status among segregating V segments might be attributable to linkage disequilibrium, but an unknown experimental factor could not be ruled out. A few of the identified cytomegalovirus-associated TCR beta chains were confirmed in vitro to be specific for cytomegalovirus antigens. A later analysis found that TCR association rates varied across HLA loci, with DRB1 alleles showing the most associated TCRs and HLA-C alleles the fewest. In a later genetic analysis, fewer N-insertions in productive TCRs were reported among donors in an Asian-associated ancestry cluster than the roughly 700-donor mean. It was suggested by the authors that the approach could potentially be generalized to other disease states and immunological phenotypes. In an earlier analysis of some 550 of the donors, most TCR beta V segments were observed in productive rearrangements about 90% or about 30% of the time, broadly matching IMGT annotations. A further reported finding was that TCR beta sequences accurately predicted the HLA-A and HLA-B alleles for most subjects in the first cohort. Assigning TCR associations to individual alleles was difficult when HLA alleles, especially DR and DQ, strongly co-occurred. In both the original and validation cohorts, the classifier was reported to diagnose cytomegalovirus status with high specificity and sensitivity. For the cohort, immune exposure information was limited to CMV serostatus. Because HLA typing was unavailable for some donors at each locus, only the typed subset was used in association tests. Most CMV-associated TCR beta chains appeared to be HLA-restricted in a later analysis, and the HLA associations seemed to be driven largely by CMV exposure. At a false discovery rate of 0.05, a later analysis linked under 20,000 TCR beta sequences to specific HLA alleles. V-gene and J-gene trimming of TCR beta chains was associated with a missense DCLRE1C variant in a later genetic analysis, and the association was replicated in an independent cohort. The study gave a list of about 170 TCR beta chains associated with cytomegalovirus. The sequencing pipeline was judged likely to have produced a cluster of highly shared sequence variants as a technical artifact. Because the 87-base-pair reads could not distinguish some IMGT-functional V segments, including TRBV6-2 and TRBV6-3, those segments were excluded. This cohort had only TCR beta chains sequenced, and the lack of alpha or paired-chain data limited which features could be detected. Because counts were too low, more than 15 rarely observed V segments, including chromosome 9 orphons, were left out of the earlier analysis of about 620 of the donors. Several of the top co-occurrence clusters appeared to be linked to parvovirus B19, influenza, CMV and Epstein-Barr virus, according to a later analysis. Most TCR sequences were observed very rarely across donors, whereas some public TCRs were present in many individuals.

Relative to germline, V is missing 11 bases and J is missing 0 bases, with 7 bases of the junction outside any gene match. Looking up the germline V gene yields CDR1 SNHLY and CDR2 FYNNEI. From its cysteine to its phenylalanine, the CDR3 spans 15 amino acids. The entry retains the CDR3 DNA only, 45 bases that are in frame from base 1. This clonotype originated in a woman aged 25 to 45 in good health and CMV-seronegative. The rearranged chain carries TRBV2 and TRBJ2-6, and 7 bases in between align with TRBD1. The specimen was PBMCs. The nucleotides read TGTGCCGCAACAGGGGACAGCTCTGGGGCCAACGTCCTGACTTTC. Its product reads: CAATGDSSGANVLTF. With all but the CDR3 taken from the reference TRBV2 and TRBJ2-6 genes, the full variable domain is: EPEVTQTPSHQVTQMGQEVILRCVPISNHLYFYWYRQILGQKVEFLVSFYNNEISEKSEIFDDQFSVERPDGSNFTLKIRSTKLEDSAMYFCAATGDSSGANVLTFGAGSRLTVL.